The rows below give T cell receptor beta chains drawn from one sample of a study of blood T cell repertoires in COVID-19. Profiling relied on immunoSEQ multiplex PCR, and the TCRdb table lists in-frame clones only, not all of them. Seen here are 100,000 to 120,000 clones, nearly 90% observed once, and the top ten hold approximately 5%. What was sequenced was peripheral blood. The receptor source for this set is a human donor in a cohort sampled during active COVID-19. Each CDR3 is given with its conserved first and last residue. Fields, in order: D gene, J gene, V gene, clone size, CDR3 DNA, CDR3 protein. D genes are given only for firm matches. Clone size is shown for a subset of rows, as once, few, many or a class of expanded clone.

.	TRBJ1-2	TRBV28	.	TGTGCCAGCAGGGACAGTACTACCCTGGGCACCTTC	CASRDSTTLGTF
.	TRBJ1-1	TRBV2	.	TGTGCCAGCAGCGGGGGAAGTCAGAGTGCGTCTTTCTTT	CASSGGSQSASFF
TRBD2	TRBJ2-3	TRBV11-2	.	TGTGCCAGCGAGGGGACTAGCGGGGGCCTAGGAAACACAGATACGCAGTATTTT	CASEGTSGGLGNTDTQYF
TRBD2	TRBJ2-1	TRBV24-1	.	TGTGCCACCAGTGATTCGCCTCTAGCGGGAGCCCACAATGAGCAGTTCTTC	CATSDSPLAGAHNEQFF
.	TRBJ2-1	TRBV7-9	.	TGTGCCAGCAGCTTAGTGGCGGGGACGTACAATGAGCAGTTCTTC	CASSLVAGTYNEQFF
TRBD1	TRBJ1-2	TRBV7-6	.	TGTGCCAGCAGCCCCAGGACAGGGGGTATCATGGTTGGCTACACCTTC	CASSPRTGGIMVGYTF
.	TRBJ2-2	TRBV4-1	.	TGCGCCAGCACCAAGGGGCAGAGCAACACCGGGGAGCTGTTTTTT	CASTKGQSNTGELFF
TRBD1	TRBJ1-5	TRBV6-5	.	TGTGCCAGCAGGACAGGGGGTCAGCCCCAGCATTTT	CASRTGGQPQHF
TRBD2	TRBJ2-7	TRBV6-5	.	TGTGCCAGCAGGGGGACTAGCGGGCGCCCCGTCGAGCAGTACTTC	CASRGTSGRPVEQYF
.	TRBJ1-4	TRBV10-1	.	TGCGCCAGCAGTGAGTCGAATCCCAACGGAAAACTGTTTTTT	CASSESNPNGKLFF
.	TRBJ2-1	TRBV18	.	TGTGCCAGCTCACAACTACTAGAGCAGTTCTTC	CASSQLLEQFF
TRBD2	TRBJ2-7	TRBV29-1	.	TGCAGCGTTGTATCCCCAGCTAGCGGGAGGGCCCGAGAGCAGTACTTC	CSVVSPASGRAREQYF
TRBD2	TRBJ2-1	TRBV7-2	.	TGTGCCAGCAGCTTAGGACTAGCGGGAGTTGGTGAGCAGTTCTTC	CASSLGLAGVGEQFF
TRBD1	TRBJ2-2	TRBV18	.	TGTGCCAGCTCACCACCGAACAGGGGCCGAGGGACCGGGGAGCTGTTTTTT	CASSPPNRGRGTGELFF
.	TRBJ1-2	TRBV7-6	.	TGTGCCAGCAGCTTAGTTGTTGGGACACCTGATGGCTACACCTTC	CASSLVVGTPDGYTF
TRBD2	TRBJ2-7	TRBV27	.	TGTGCCAGCAGTCCGGGACTAGCGGATCCCTACGAGCAGTACTTC	CASSPGLADPYEQYF
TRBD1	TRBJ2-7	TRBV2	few	TGTGCCAGCAGCACCGACCGGACAGGGGCCAACTACGAGCAGTACTTC	CASSTDRTGANYEQYF
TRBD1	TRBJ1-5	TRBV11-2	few	TGTGCCAGCAGCTCGTCCGGGACAGGGGTTCCCCAGCATTTT	CASSSSGTGVPQHF
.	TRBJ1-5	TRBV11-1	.	TGTGCCAGCAGCATGCTGGGAGAGCCCCAGCATTTT	CASSMLGEPQHF
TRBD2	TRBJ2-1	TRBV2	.	TGTGCCAGCAGTTCAGAGGCTAGCGGGACTAATGAGCAGTTCTTC	CASSSEASGTNEQFF
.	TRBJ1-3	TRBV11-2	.	TGTGCCAGCAGCTTAGACAGAAACACCATATATTTT	CASSLDRNTIYF
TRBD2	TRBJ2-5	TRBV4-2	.	TGTGCCAGCAGCCAAAGGATTAGCGGCGGGGGATCTGGGGAGACCCAGTACTTC	CASSQRISGGGSGETQYF
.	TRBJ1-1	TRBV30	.	TGTGCCTGGAGTGTACAAGGGGCGGTGGCTTTCTTT	CAWSVQGAVAFF
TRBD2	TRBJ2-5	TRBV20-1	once	TGCAGTGCTAGTGACCGACTAGCGGGATTCGAGACCCAGTACTTC	CSASDRLAGFETQYF
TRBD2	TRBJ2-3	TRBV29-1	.	TGCAGCGTTGTCGGGAGGGCCGTAGATACGCAGTATTTT	CSVVGRAVDTQYF
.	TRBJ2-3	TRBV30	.	TGTGCCTGGAGTGTCACAACGGGCGGGCTAAGACAGTATTTT	CAWSVTTGGLRQYF
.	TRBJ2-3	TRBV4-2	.	TGTGCCAGCAGCCAAGGTCGACAGGCGGGAGACTCAACAGATACGCAGTATTTT	CASSQGRQAGDSTDTQYF
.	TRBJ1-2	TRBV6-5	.	TGTGCCAGCAGTTACGAGTTCTCTAGTGGCTACACCTTC	CASSYEFSSGYTF
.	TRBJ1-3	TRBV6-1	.	TGTGCCAGCAGTGAGGGCCCCCGTCGGGGTGGAAACACCATATATTTT	CASSEGPRRGGNTIYF
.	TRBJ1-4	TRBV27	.	TGTGCCAGCAGCCAAGGAGGGACCGTGGATGAAAAACTGTTTTTT	CASSQGGTVDEKLFF
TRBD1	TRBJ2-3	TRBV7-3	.	TGTGCCAGCAGCCGAGGGACAGGAGGCACAGATACGCAGTATTTT	CASSRGTGGTDTQYF
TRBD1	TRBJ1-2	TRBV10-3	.	TGTGCCATCAGTACACAGGGGTCCGGGTGGGGCTACACCTTC	CAISTQGSGWGYTF
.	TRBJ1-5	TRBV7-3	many	TGTGCCAGCAGCTTAGCGGCAGGGATTGTGGGTCAGCCCCAGCATTTT	CASSLAAGIVGQPQHF
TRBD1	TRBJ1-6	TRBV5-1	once	TGCGCCAGCAGCCGCGGGACAGGGAGGCCAATTCCCCTCCACTTT	CASSRGTGRPIPLHF
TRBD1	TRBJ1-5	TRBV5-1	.	TGCGCCAGCAGCATAGGGGACAGAAATCAGCCCCAGCATTTT	CASSIGDRNQPQHF
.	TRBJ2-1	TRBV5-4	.	TGTGCCAGCAGCCCACTAGCTGGGAGTTTCGGCAATGAGCAGTTCTTC	CASSPLAGSFGNEQFF
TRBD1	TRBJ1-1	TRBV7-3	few	TGTGCCAGCAGCTTAACCGGGACAGGGCAAAACACTGAAGCTTTCTTT	CASSLTGTGQNTEAFF
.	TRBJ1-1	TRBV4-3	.	TGCGCCAGCAGCCAAGCGGCGGTGCAGGGGCTAAACACTGAAGCTTTCTTT	CASSQAAVQGLNTEAFF
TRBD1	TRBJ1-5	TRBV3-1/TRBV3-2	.	TGTGCCAGCACTTCTGGGACAGGTGCGAATCAGCCCCAGCATTTT	CASTSGTGANQPQHF
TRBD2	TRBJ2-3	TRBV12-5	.	TGTGCTAGTGGTCAGCGGAGGACTAGCGGGAGGGAAAATACGCAGTATTTT	CASGQRRTSGRENTQYF
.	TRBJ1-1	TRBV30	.	TGTGCCTGGAGTTTATCAGGGCGGGGGGAAGCTTTCTTT	CAWSLSGRGEAFF
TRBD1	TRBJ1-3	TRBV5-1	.	TGCGCCAGCAGCTTGGACAGGGGTGGAAACACCATATATTTT	CASSLDRGGNTIYF